This passage covers 13 T cell receptor beta chains from one sample sequenced in a study of T cell clonotyping in hematopoietic cell transplantation. Data came from immunoSEQ multiplex PCR; TCRdb stores just in-frame clones and leaves some out. The sample has 69,000 or so clones; around 94% are singletons. Sequenced: peripheral blood mononuclear cells. Source of these receptors: a man in his fifties or sixties in good health. Some clones in this sample may be carry-over from other donors' samples.

The chain employs TRBV6-1 and TRBJ2-1; no firm D call. V lost 8 bases and J lost 1, with 12 bases in between. This CDR3 has 14 residues. Looked up from germline, CDR1 is MNHNS and CDR2 is SASEGT. The CDR3 region has the DNA TGTGCCAGCTTGCCTGGGCTATCCTACAATGAGCAGTTCTTC. Translated, it gives CASLPGLSYNEQFF.

The table lists this clone with a few counts. The chain is built from TRBV5-8 and TRBJ1-5; TRBD1 might be the D (5 bases). V was pared by 2 bases and J by 7 bases, with 13 bases between. The CDR3 has 14 amino acids. Germline V CDR1 and CDR2: SGHTS, YDEGEE. CDR3 amino acids: CASSLMGPKQPQHF. DNA for the CDR3: TGTGCCAGCAGCTTAATGGGGCCGAAACAGCCCCAGCATTTT. The complete variable domain, with remaining parts taken from reference TRBV5-8 and TRBJ1-5, reads EAGVTQSPTHLIKTRGQQATLRCSPISGHTSVYWYQQALGLGLQFLLWYDEGEERNRGNFPPRFSGRQFPNYSSELNVNALELEDSALYLCASSLMGPKQPQHFGDGTRLSIL.

This chain uses TRBV6-5 with TRBJ1-3; the D is unclear. The CDR3 is made up of 14 amino acids. Germline V CDR1 and CDR2: MNHEY, SVGAGI. Trimming removed 2 bases at V and 4 bases at J, with 9 bases between. The CDR3 coding sequence is TGTGCCAGCAGTTACGACATGGAGGGAAACACCATATATTTT. Translated, it gives CASSYDMEGNTIYF.

The gene calls are TRBV11-2 and TRBJ2-7, with D possibly matching TRBD1 (6 bases). The CDR3 is 14 amino acids. Trimming stripped 4 bases from V and 5 bases from J, with 15 bases between. Germline V lookup: CDR1 SGHAT, CDR2 FQNNGV. The CDR3 nucleotides read TGTGCCAGCAGCTCTAAAACAGGGTCTAACGAGCAGTACTTC. Protein product: CASSSKTGSNEQYF.

The chain recombines TRBV30 with TRBJ2-7, with a tentative D call TRBD2 (6 bases). Germline CDR1 reads GTSNPN; CDR2 reads SVGIG (reference sequence). V was pared by 3 bases and J by 6 bases, with 21 bases between. This CDR3 is built from 15 residues. Written as DNA, the CDR3 is TGTGCCTGGAGCCTACGGGCGGGATTATTATCCGAGCAGTACTTC. Its protein product is CAWSLRAGLLSEQYF.

CDR3 loop: CASSSFLGAGNQPQHF. The CDR3, as DNA: TGTGCCAGCAGCAGTTTCCTGGGGGCCGGCAATCAGCCCCAGCATTTT. The chain is built from TRBV28 and TRBJ1-5; D may be TRBD1 (6 bases). Trimming shortened V by 6 bases and J by 2 bases, and 17 bases separated the two germline ends. Germline V CDR1 and CDR2: MDHEN, SYDVKM. The length of the CDR3 is 16 residues.

The sample holds one count of this clone. This sequence joins TRBV9 and TRBJ1-1; D is possibly TRBD1 (5 bases). Trimming removed 2 bases at V and 4 bases at J, with 15 bases between. In germline, CDR1 is SGDLS, CDR2 YYNGEE. The CDR3 sequence is 15 residues long. The CDR3: CASSVLSGGITEAFF. The CDR3 DNA follows: TGTGCCAGCAGCGTTCTTAGCGGGGGTATCACTGAAGCTTTCTTT.

The chain recombines TRBV5-6 with TRBJ1-1, with D perhaps TRBD1 (5 bases). Trimming shortened V by 5 bases and J by 4 bases, and 12 bases separated the two germline ends. In germline, CDR1 is SGHDT, CDR2 YYEEEE. This CDR3 is 13 amino acids long. DNA of the CDR3: TGTGCCAGCAGGGGGAGAGGGACCACTGAAGCTTTCTTT. It encodes CASRGRGTTEAFF. The complete variable domain, with remaining parts taken from reference TRBV5-6 and TRBJ1-1, reads DAGVTQSPTHLIKTRGQQVTLRCSPKSGHDTVSWYQQALGQGPQFIFQYYEEEERQRGNFPDRFSGHQFPNYSSELNVNALLLGDSALYLCASRGRGTTEAFFGQGTRLTVV.

The V gene is TRBV5-1, the J gene TRBJ1-1; weak D call: TRBD1 (5 bases). Trimming removed 3 bases at V and 4 bases at J, with 16 bases between. The CDR3 covers 15 residues. In germline, CDR1 is SGHRS, CDR2 YFSETQ. CDR3 in DNA: TGCGCCAGCAGCTACCTCTGGGGCCGGGGCACTGAAGCTTTCTTT. It encodes CASSYLWGRGTEAFF.

J is TRBJ2-1 and V is TRBV7-8; TRBD2 matches 13 bases. Unmatched junction bases numbered 13, after V lost 2 bases and J lost 6 bases. The CDR3 runs to 19 residues. CDR1 is SGHVS and CDR2 is FQNEAQ in the germline V gene. The CDR3 DNA follows: TGTGCCAGCAGCTTAATTCGGACCACTAGCGGGAGGGCCCCCAATGAGCAGTTCTTC. Translated: CASSLIRTTSGRAPNEQFF.

This sequence joins TRBV4-2 and TRBJ1-3, with 8 bases matching TRBD1. The trim removed 0 bases at V and 5 bases at J, leaving 12 bases unmatched. Germline CDR1 reads LGHNA; CDR2 reads YNFKEQ. This CDR3 region has 18 residues. CDR3 nucleotides: TGTGCCAGCAGCCAAGATGTTCTCGGCGGGACAGGACGAAACACCATATATTTT. As protein: CASSQDVLGGTGRNTIYF.

V gene TRBV7-2 combines with J gene TRBJ2-7; 7 bases align to TRBD1. This CDR3 contains 15 residues. J lost 3 bases, V lost 5 bases, and 10 bases had no gene match. The V gene's germline CDR1 is SGHTA and CDR2 FQGNSA. The chain's CDR3 is CASSQETGRFYEQYF. Written as DNA, the CDR3 is TGTGCCAGCAGCCAGGAGACAGGGAGATTCTACGAGCAGTACTTC.

DNA of the CDR3: TGTGCCAGCAGCCCTCAGGCTGTCTCAGATACGCAGTATTTT. Encoded protein: CASSPQAVSDTQYF. This chain connects TRBV7-3 to TRBJ2-3; D gene unclear. CDR3 length: 14 amino acids. V was shortened by 5 bases and J by 4 bases, with 13 bases between the two germline ends. From germline, CDR1 is SGHTA and CDR2 FQGTGA.